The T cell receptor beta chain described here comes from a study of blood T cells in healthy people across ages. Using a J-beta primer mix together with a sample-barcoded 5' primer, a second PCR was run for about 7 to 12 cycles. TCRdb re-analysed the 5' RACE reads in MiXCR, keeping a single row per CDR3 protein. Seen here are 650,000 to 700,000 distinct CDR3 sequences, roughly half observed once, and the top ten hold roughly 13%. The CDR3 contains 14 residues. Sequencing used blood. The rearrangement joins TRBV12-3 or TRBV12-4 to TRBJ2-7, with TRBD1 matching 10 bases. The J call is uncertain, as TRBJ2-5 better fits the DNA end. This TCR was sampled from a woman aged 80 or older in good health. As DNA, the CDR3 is TGTGCCAGCAGTTGGGACAGGGGATCAGAGACCCAGTACTTC. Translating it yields CASSWDRGSETQYF.